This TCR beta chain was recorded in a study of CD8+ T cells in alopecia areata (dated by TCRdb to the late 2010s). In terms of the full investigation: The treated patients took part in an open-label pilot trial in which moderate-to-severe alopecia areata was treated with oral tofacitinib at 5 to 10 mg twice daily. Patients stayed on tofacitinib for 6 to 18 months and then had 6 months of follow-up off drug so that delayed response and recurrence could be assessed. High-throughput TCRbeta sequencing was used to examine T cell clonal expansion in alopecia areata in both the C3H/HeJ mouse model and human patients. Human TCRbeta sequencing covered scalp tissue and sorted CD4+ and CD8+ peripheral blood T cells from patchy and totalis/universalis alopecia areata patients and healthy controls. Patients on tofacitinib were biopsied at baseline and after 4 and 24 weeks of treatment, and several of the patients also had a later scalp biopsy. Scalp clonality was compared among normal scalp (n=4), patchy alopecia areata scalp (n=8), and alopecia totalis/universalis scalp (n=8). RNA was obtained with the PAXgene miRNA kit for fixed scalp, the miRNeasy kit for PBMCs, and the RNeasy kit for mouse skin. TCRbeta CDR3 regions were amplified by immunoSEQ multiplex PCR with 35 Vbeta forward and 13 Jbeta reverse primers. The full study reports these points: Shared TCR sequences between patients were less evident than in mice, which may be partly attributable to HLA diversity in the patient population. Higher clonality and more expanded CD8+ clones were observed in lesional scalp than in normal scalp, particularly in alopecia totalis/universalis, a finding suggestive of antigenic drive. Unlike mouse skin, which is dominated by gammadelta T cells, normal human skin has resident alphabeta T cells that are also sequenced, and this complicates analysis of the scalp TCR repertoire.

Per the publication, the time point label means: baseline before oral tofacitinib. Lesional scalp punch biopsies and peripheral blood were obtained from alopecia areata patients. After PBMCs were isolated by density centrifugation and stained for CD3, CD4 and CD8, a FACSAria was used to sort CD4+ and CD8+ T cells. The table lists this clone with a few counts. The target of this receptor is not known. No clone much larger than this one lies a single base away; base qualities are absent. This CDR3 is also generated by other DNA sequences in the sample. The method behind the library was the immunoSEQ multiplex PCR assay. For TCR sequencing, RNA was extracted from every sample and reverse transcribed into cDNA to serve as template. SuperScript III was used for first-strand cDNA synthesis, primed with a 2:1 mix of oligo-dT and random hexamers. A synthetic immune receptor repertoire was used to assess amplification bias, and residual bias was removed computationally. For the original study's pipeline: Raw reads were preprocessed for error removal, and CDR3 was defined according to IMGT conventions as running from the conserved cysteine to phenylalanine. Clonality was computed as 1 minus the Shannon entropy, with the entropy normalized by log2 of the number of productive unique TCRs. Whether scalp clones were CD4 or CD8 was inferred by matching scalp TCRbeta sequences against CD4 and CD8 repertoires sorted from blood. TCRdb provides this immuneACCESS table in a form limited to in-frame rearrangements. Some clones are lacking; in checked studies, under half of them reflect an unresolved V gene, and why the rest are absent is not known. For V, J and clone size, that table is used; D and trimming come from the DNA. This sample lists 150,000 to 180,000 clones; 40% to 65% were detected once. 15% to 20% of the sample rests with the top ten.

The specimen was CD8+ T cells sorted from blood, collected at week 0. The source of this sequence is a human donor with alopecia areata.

The base sequence is TGTGCCAGCAGCTCCGGAGACAATGAGCAGTTCTTC. The encoded protein is CASSSGDNEQFF. This chain is built from TRBV5-6 and TRBJ2-1, with an unclear D gene assignment. V is pared back by 3 bases and J by 5 bases, with 6 bases lying between the germline termini. CDR1 and CDR2 are read off the germline V gene as SGHDT and YYEEEE. The CDR3 sequence holds 12 residues, the cysteine and phenylalanine included. Left in the record is the CDR3 DNA by itself, 36 bases read in frame from the first base.